One and the same sample provided the 10 T cell receptor beta chains below, sequenced in a study of cytomegalovirus exposure and HLA in healthy donors. Primers included in the PCR were 60 Vbeta and 13 Jbeta primers. TCRdb's table, derived via immunoSEQ multiplex PCR, lists solely in-frame clones and lacks some. Found here are around 280,000 clones, about 87% of them singletons; the top ten hold more than 2%. The sample consisted of PBMCs. The receptors were gathered from a woman aged 18-29 years in good health and CMV-seronegative.

The table lists this clone with a few counts. This chain joins TRBV5-1 and TRBJ1-1; the match to TRBD1 covers 8 bases. CDR3 size: 15 residues. With 0 bases clipped from V and 2 bases from J, the junction kept 3 bases outside the gene matches. CDR1 is SGHRS, CDR2 YFSETQ, per germline. CDR3 sequence reads: CASSLDGTGNTEAFF. The CDR3 DNA reads TGCGCCAGCAGCTTGGATGGGACAGGAAACACTGAAGCTTTCTTT.

The rearrangement joins TRBV21-1 to TRBJ1-2; the table names TRBD1, a call not compared with the DNA. TRBV21-1 is a pseudogene. The CDR3 contains 12 residues. For the CDR3, the DNA is TGTGCCAGCAGCCAGGGTCCCTATGGCTACACCTTC. This encodes CASSQGPYGYTF.

The V and J genes are TRBV5-6 and TRBJ1-1; D may be TRBD1 (6 bases). This CDR3 has 15 residues. V lost 0 bases to trimming and J lost 3 bases, with 12 bases between them. From germline, CDR1 is SGHDT and CDR2 YYEEEE. The CDR3 reads CASSLDQGLYTEAFF. CDR3 in DNA: TGTGCCAGCAGCTTGGACCAGGGGTTGTACACTGAAGCTTTCTTT.

This chain links TRBV23-1 with TRBJ2-3; 7 bases fit TRBD1. TRBV23-1 is an ORF, with its function uncertain. V shed 1 base and J 2 bases; nucleotides not matched to a gene: 6. The CDR3 covers 16 residues. The CDR3 here is CASSQWDSLFTDTQYF. CDR3 nucleotides: TGCGCCAGCAGTCAATGGGACAGCCTATTCACAGATACGCAGTATTTT.

J is TRBJ2-4 and V is TRBV7-2; TRBD2 agrees at 8 bases. CDR1 and CDR2 from the germline V gene are SGHTA and FQGNSA. V lost 5 bases, J lost 7 bases, and 7 bases stayed unmatched. The CDR3 totals 14 residues. CDR3 in amino acids: CASSPAGGPNIQYF. For the CDR3, the DNA is TGTGCCAGCAGCCCGGCGGGAGGCCCCAACATTCAGTACTTC.

The V call is TRBV2, the J call TRBJ1-1; D may be TRBD1 (6 bases). Germline V gives CDR1 SNHLY, CDR2 FYNNEI. The V end was cut by 7 bases, the J end by 5 bases, with 17 bases between. The length of the CDR3 is 14 residues. The CDR3 is CASKIGGARTEAFF. The CDR3 DNA reads as TGTGCCAGCAAGATAGGGGGGGCTCGGACTGAAGCTTTCTTT.

The chain has TRBV7-6 and TRBJ1-1, with no clear D. Between the trimmed V and J ends, which lost 1 base and 0 bases, there was a span of 12 bases. Germline CDR1 SGHVS, CDR2 FNYEAQ. The CDR3 extends over 16 amino acids. CDR3 sequence (DNA): TGTGCCAGCAGCTTAGGGGCCAGATCCATGAACACTGAAGCTTTCTTT. This gives the protein CASSLGARSMNTEAFF. Filled out from reference TRBV7-6 and TRBJ1-1, the complete variable domain reads GAGVSQSPRYKVTKRGQDVALRCDPISGHVSLYWYRQALGQGPEFLTYFNYEAQQDKSGLPNDRFSAERPEGSISTLTIQRTEQRDSAMYRCASSLGARSMNTEAFFGQGTRLTVV.

The rearrangement joins TRBV2 to TRBJ1-4; possible D gene TRBD1, 5 bases. CDR1 is SNHLY, CDR2 FYNNEI, per germline. V gave up 6 bases and J gave up 8 bases, with 16 bases separating them. The CDR3 totals 14 residues. The CDR3 sequence is CASSASGAVEKLFF. The CDR3 DNA reads as TGTGCCAGCAGCGCAAGTGGGGCTGTGGAAAAACTGTTTTTT.

The chain uses TRBV15 and TRBJ2-2, with TRBD2 identical over 16 bases. This CDR3 has 19 amino acids. Germline assignment: CDR1 LNHNV and CDR2 YYDKDF (reference sequence). Trimming at V came to 3 bases and at J to 4 bases, leaving 8 bases not matched to a gene. In DNA, the CDR3 is TGTGCCACCAGCAGGGAGGGACTAGCGGGGGGGCTGAGCACCGGGGAGCTGTTTTTT. Its translation: CATSREGLAGGLSTGELFF.

The chain couples TRBV11-2 to TRBJ2-5, with D possibly TRBD2 on 6 matching bases. Per germline, CDR1 SGHAT and CDR2 FQNNGV. Trimming shortened V by 1 base and J by 5 bases, and 11 bases separated the two germline ends. The CDR3 is 14 amino acids. CDR3 amino acids: CASSLGPGRETQYF. The CDR3 bases are TGTGCCAGCAGCTTAGGTCCGGGGAGGGAGACCCAGTACTTC.